Listed here are 6 T cell receptor beta chains from one sample, sequenced in a study of beta chain features in type 1 diabetes. The study reverse transcribed the entire isolated RNA, so it sequenced expressed TCRB transcripts. The protocol was immunoSEQ multiplex PCR, while the TCRdb copy is restricted to in-frame clones and leaves out a portion. The data contain under 950,000 clones, 15% to 20% of them singletons. The specimen sequenced was naive CD4+ T cells from blood. The source of these receptors is a woman aged 18-29 years in good health.

The chain carries TRBV6-1 and TRBJ2-1, with 12 bases that match TRBD1. Per the germline V gene, CDR1 is MNHNS and CDR2 is SASEGT. This CDR3 spans 18 amino acids. Trimming cost V 4 bases and J 4 bases; bases outside gene matches: 11. This CDR3 is CASSVGQGASGLYNEQFF. Written as DNA, the CDR3 is TGTGCCAGCAGTGTGGGACAGGGGGCTAGCGGGCTGTACAATGAGCAGTTCTTC.

This chain uses TRBV5-1 with TRBJ1-3; D is ambiguous. CDR3 length: 16 amino acids. V gave up 4 bases and J gave up 0 bases, with 14 bases separating them. CDR1 and CDR2 (germline): SGHRS, YFSETQ. The CDR3 region is CASSPGTSFSGNTIYF. In DNA form, the CDR3 reads TGCGCCAGCAGCCCGGGTACGAGTTTCTCTGGAAACACCATATATTTT.

V is TRBV6-6 and J is TRBJ1-2; unclear D gene. Trimming took 8 bases from V and 3 from J, leaving 19 bases between them. From germline, CDR1 is MNHNY and CDR2 SVGAGI (reference sequence). The CDR3 contains 15 residues. The DNA of the CDR3 is TGTGCCAGCGGAGTAAGAGATTACCCCCACTATGGCTACACCTTC. As protein: CASGVRDYPHYGYTF.

This clone was seen a few times. This chain uses TRBV5-6 with TRBJ1-3; D uncertain. V lost 0 bases and J 9 bases, leaving 10 bases between the germline ends. Per germline, CDR1 SGHDT and CDR2 YYEEEE. The CDR3 contains 13 residues. CDR3 DNA sequence: TGTGCCAGCAGCTTGGGTAGAGGAGGCACCATATATTTT. It encodes CASSLGRGGTIYF.

This clone was counted only a few times. Other DNA sequences from this sample encode an identical CDR3 as well. The V gene is TRBV4-2, the J gene TRBJ2-7; TRBD1 matches 10 bases. The CDR3 loop spans 15 amino acids. With V trimmed by 0 bases and J by 4 bases, 3 bases remained unmatched. CDR1 LGHNA and CDR2 YNFKEQ come from the germline V gene. The CDR3 is CASSQDRTGGYEQYF. Here the CDR3 DNA reads TGTGCCAGCAGCCAAGATAGGACAGGGGGTTACGAGCAGTACTTC.

The V call is TRBV29-1, the J call TRBJ2-1, with 8 nucleotides matching TRBD1. This CDR3 spans 16 amino acids. The V and J ends lost 4 bases and 7 bases, in that order; junction bases with no gene match: 15. Germline values: CDR1 SQVTM, CDR2 ANQGSEA. The CDR3 DNA is TGCAGCGTTGGAGGATTCTGGAGACAGGGGTTGAATGAGCAGTTCTTC. Its translation is CSVGGFWRQGLNEQFF.